This T cell receptor (beta chain) came from a study of regulatory T cells in long-lasting Graves disease. The sample holds many counts of this clonotype. As for time point: persistent/refractory GD, antithyroid drugs over 5 years with positive TRAb. Generation of the TCR library employed RNA extracted from PBMCs. This CDR3 is built from 14 residues. Germline values: CDR1 SGHRS, CDR2 YFSETQ. V was cut by 0 bases and J by 6 bases, with 10 bases left in between. Arm-PCR with iRepertoire HTBI primers amplified the CDR3 regions for these TCR beta libraries. TCRdb processed the multiplex PCR reads anew with MiXCR; each CDR3 protein has one entry. Seen here are 650,000 to 700,000 distinct CDR3 sequences, 25% to 35% observed once, and the top ten hold 40% to 55%.

This TCR was sampled from a female donor with Graves disease. This chain connects TRBV5-1 to TRBJ1-5, with D hard to call. The sequenced sample was peripheral blood mononuclear cells (PBMCs), obtained when the disease was refractory, from a patient treated with antithyroid drugs. The CDR3 region has the DNA TGCGCCAGCAGCTTGGAGGGTAAGGCTCAGCCCCAGCATTTT. The encoded protein is CASSLEGKAQPQHF.